This TCR beta chain emerged from a study of neurological immune-mediated disorders. The method for making cDNA was 5'RACE, and it used 10-nucleotide random UMIs. MiXCR was run by TCRdb on the 5' RACE reads, yielding one entry per CDR3 protein. The sample carries fewer than 50,000 distinct CDR3 sequences, approximately 13% recorded once. Many counts were recorded for this clonotype. The target antigen is unknown. Time point meaning: longitudinal time-point 3. It was from 2 million PBMCs stored at -80 C that the unsorted libraries were obtained. Points from the study as a whole: Patients with HTLV-1-associated myelopathy showed the most TCR clonal expansion. Those with multiple sclerosis showed the least, falling below healthy controls.

Trimming cost V 2 bases and J 5 bases; bases outside gene matches: 5. From germline, CDR1 is SEHNR and CDR2 FQNEAQ (reference sequence). The CDR3 contains 14 residues. The receptor was derived from a man aged 30 to 45 in good health. The rearrangement joins TRBV7-9 to TRBJ2-5, with 7 bases identical to TRBD1. Sequencing input: PBMCs. The CDR3 loop is CASSLTTGRETQYF. DNA of the CDR3: TGTGCCAGCAGCTTAACGACAGGGCGCGAGACCCAGTACTTC.